The clone carrying this T cell receptor beta chain came up many times. The sample belongs to a study of T cells after yellow fever vaccination. Study as a whole: Where fractions had low cell numbers, libraries were prepared from them with the SMART-Seq v4 Ultra Low Input RNA kit.

One entry per CDR3 protein results from TCRdb running MiXCR on the 5' RACE reads. The table shows a few hundred thousand distinct CDR3 sequences, with 6% to 8% occurring only once. The length of the CDR3 is 13 residues. V shed 5 bases and J shed 4 bases, with 9 bases lying between them. Per the germline V gene, CDR1 is SEHNR and CDR2 is FQNEAQ (reference sequence). The origin of this receptor is a young man who received the YFV17D yellow fever vaccine. Sample: CD4+ T cells sorted from PBMCs, taken on the day of the yellow fever booster vaccination. The J gene is TRBJ1-5, the V gene TRBV7-9, with a tentative D call TRBD1 (6 bases). The DNA of the CDR3 is TGTGCCAGCAGCGGACAGATTAATCAGCCCCAGCATTTT. This encodes CASSGQINQPQHF.